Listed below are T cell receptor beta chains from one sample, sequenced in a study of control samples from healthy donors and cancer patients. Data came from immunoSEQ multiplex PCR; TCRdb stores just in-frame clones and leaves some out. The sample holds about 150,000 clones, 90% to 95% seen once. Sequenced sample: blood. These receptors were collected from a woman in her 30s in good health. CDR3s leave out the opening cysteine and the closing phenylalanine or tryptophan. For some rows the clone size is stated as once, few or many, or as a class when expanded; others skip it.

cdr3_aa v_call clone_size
ASSEEPAPTDTQY TRBV6-1 NA
ASSEGLDANEQF TRBV6-4 NA
ASSSTSDGAKNIQY TRBV4-2 NA
ASSLSDEQF TRBV11-2 few
ASSELWYQPQH TRBV2 NA
ASSLFRTTGAQETQY TRBV6-6 NA
ASSSADSARSSYNEQF TRBV28 NA
ASSLSGAGLAQYNEQF TRBV7-8 NA
ASSRTEGNNSPLH TRBV6-5 few
ARGGDYGYT TRBV7-2 NA
ASSLIGSQNEQF TRBV5-1 NA
ASSQGQNYGYT TRBV5-1 NA
ASSQDNGLASGETQY TRBV4-1 NA
ASSIQGSDYGYT TRBV19 NA
ASSRLAGQETQY TRBV19 NA
ASSSGTSGRNEQF TRBV7-2 NA
ASREDGPYGYT TRBV6-5 NA
ASSLEVGQGTDTQY TRBV11-2 NA
ASSKSSGGPQH TRBV7-3 NA
ASKAAGESGEQF TRBV6-6 once
ASSLLAGGFYNEQF TRBV14 NA
ASSQDGQGGHQPQH TRBV4-1 NA
AISESYSGRGYEQY TRBV10-3 NA
AISEGRNQPQH TRBV10-3 few
ASSGGQGYEQY TRBV19 NA
ASSLDRLAGVGEQF TRBV7-8 NA
ASRSGTGEQPQH TRBV28 NA
ASSRQGDTEAF TRBV6-6 NA
ASSRTGNSPLH TRBV6-5 NA
ALKQPQH TRBV15 NA
ASKDRAYEQY TRBV28 NA
ASSSNRNYGYT TRBV12-3/TRBV12-4 NA
ASSLAGGNSPLH TRBV7-9 NA
ASSVRVGADTQY TRBV7-9 NA
ASSAGGFSEKLF TRBV27 NA
ASSVQPVGGEKLF TRBV9 NA
ASSLVGTGGYEQY TRBV11-2 once
ASSEGGRLYTDTQY TRBV2 NA
ASSVLETQY TRBV7-2 NA
ASSSRGVTEAF TRBV11-3 NA
ATSDAGTSGIPGPYNEQF TRBV24-1 NA
ASSLYDMDSSYEQY TRBV9 NA
ASSPQAWSSYNEQF TRBV4-3 once